This TCR beta chain was observed in a study of identical twins. The CDR3 is made up of 18 amino acids. Trimming cost V 0 bases and J 2 bases, with 19 bases left between them. TCRdb ran MiXCR on the 5' RACE reads and lists one entry per CDR3 protein. Of around 690,000 distinct CDR3 sequences listed, 21% were seen once; the top ten hold more than 4%. This clonotype was observed a handful of times. These same data were also listed under a study on T cells expressing NK-cell markers. Per that paper: Researchers report these clonotypes also headed the CD3+CD56-NKG2C+ fraction in a few donors.

The chain combines TRBV12-3 or TRBV12-4 with TRBJ1-2; D gene unclear. The receptor comes from a woman between 18 and 29 years old in good health. Sequenced material: PBMCs. CDR3 sequence (DNA): TGTGCCAGCAGTTTAGCGCTTTCTAGGCCCATACAGAACTATGGCTACACCTTC. Translation: CASSLALSRPIQNYGYTF.